The rows below give T cell receptor beta chains drawn from one sample of a study of molecular identifiers for immune sequencing clone quantification. TCRdb independently ran MiXCR on the PCR reads; one entry per CDR3 protein. The sample lists 300,000 to 400,000 distinct CDR3 sequences, 20% to 25% seen once, with 0.81% in the top ten. Sequencing input: naive CD8+ T cells from blood, with Jurkat cell RNA spiked in. The source is a human donor in good health. Some libraries in this study had Jurkat cell RNA spiked in. Both conserved end residues are part of each CDR3. The order of the fields is D gene, clone size, J gene, V gene, CDR3 protein, CDR3 DNA. The D gene is left open where the match is weak. Clone size is shown for a subset of rows, as once, few, many or a class of expanded clone.

d_gene: -
abundance: many
j_gene: TRBJ2-5
v_gene: TRBV7-6
CDR3aa: CASSIRSRGFGQETQYF
CDR3nt: TGTGCCAGCAGCATCCGCTCGAGGGGTTTCGGCCAAGAGACCCAGTACTTC

d_gene: -
abundance: many
j_gene: TRBJ1-1
v_gene: TRBV4-3
CDR3aa: CASSQDQWGANTEAFF
CDR3nt: TGCGCCAGCAGCCAAGATCAGTGGGGGGCTAACACTGAAGCTTTCTTT

d_gene: -
abundance: few
j_gene: TRBJ2-2
v_gene: TRBV4-3
CDR3aa: CASSLHVGRMNTGELFF
CDR3nt: TGCGCCAGCAGCCTTCACGTTGGCAGGATGAACACCGGGGAGCTGTTTTTT

d_gene: TRBD2
abundance: many
j_gene: TRBJ2-5
v_gene: TRBV14
CDR3aa: CASSRTSGRRETQYF
CDR3nt: TGTGCCAGCAGCCGGACTAGCGGGAGACGTGAGACCCAGTACTTC

d_gene: TRBD2
abundance: many
j_gene: TRBJ2-1
v_gene: TRBV4-1
CDR3aa: CASSQDGLAGGPEQFF
CDR3nt: TGCGCCAGCAGCCAAGACGGACTAGCGGGGGGGCCTGAGCAGTTCTTC

d_gene: -
abundance: -
j_gene: TRBJ1-5
v_gene: TRBV6-5
CDR3aa: CASSYSADSNQPQHF
CDR3nt: TGTGCCAGCAGTTACTCGGCGGATAGCAATCAGCCCCAGCATTTT

d_gene: -
abundance: -
j_gene: TRBJ2-7
v_gene: TRBV3-1
CDR3aa: CASSQEDYPTEQYF
CDR3nt: TGTGCCAGCAGCCAAGAGGACTACCCTACTGAGCAGTACTTC

d_gene: -
abundance: many
j_gene: TRBJ1-5
v_gene: TRBV12-3/TRBV12-4
CDR3aa: CASSDAGGNQPQHF
CDR3nt: TGTGCCAGCAGTGACGCTGGAGGCAATCAGCCCCAGCATTTT

d_gene: TRBD1
abundance: -
j_gene: TRBJ2-7
v_gene: TRBV2
CDR3aa: CASSESPGQGYEQYF
CDR3nt: TGTGCCAGCAGTGAATCTCCGGGACAGGGCTACGAGCAGTACTTC

d_gene: -
abundance: many
j_gene: TRBJ2-1
v_gene: TRBV30
CDR3aa: CAWSVGGHNEQFF
CDR3nt: TGTGCCTGGAGTGTAGGGGGGCACAATGAGCAGTTCTTC

d_gene: TRBD2
abundance: many
j_gene: TRBJ2-1
v_gene: TRBV29-1
CDR3aa: CSVEGLAVSYNEQFF
CDR3nt: TGCAGCGTTGAGGGACTAGCGGTCTCCTACAATGAGCAGTTCTTC

d_gene: -
abundance: -
j_gene: TRBJ2-7
v_gene: TRBV27
CDR3aa: CASSLGPGMAGGVLEQYF
CDR3nt: TGTGCCAGCAGTTTAGGCCCGGGAATGGCAGGGGGGGTCCTCGAGCAGTACTTC

d_gene: TRBD2
abundance: many
j_gene: TRBJ2-1
v_gene: TRBV9
CDR3aa: CASSVFGLAGGPSENNEQFF
CDR3nt: TGTGCCAGCAGCGTTTTCGGACTAGCGGGAGGGCCAAGCGAGAACAATGAGCAGTTCTTC

d_gene: TRBD2
abundance: many
j_gene: TRBJ2-2
v_gene: TRBV25-1
CDR3aa: CASSTDWGGTGELFF
CDR3nt: TGTGCCAGCAGTACCGATTGGGGGGGTACCGGGGAGCTGTTTTTT

d_gene: TRBD1
abundance: many
j_gene: TRBJ1-1
v_gene: TRBV4-1
CDR3aa: CASSQGQLNTEAFF
CDR3nt: TGCGCCAGCAGCCAGGGACAGTTGAACACTGAAGCTTTCTTT

d_gene: TRBD2
abundance: many
j_gene: TRBJ2-7
v_gene: TRBV7-9
CDR3aa: CASSLTDVRTSGRAYEQYF
CDR3nt: TGTGCCAGCAGCTTAACTGACGTGAGGACTAGCGGGAGGGCCTACGAGCAGTACTTC

d_gene: -
abundance: many
j_gene: TRBJ1-4
v_gene: TRBV19
CDR3aa: CASSIVEGLAEKLFF
CDR3nt: TGTGCCAGTAGTATAGTAGAGGGGTTGGCTGAAAAACTGTTTTTT

d_gene: TRBD2
abundance: -
j_gene: TRBJ2-7
v_gene: TRBV7-2
CDR3aa: CASSLLAGEGYEQYF
CDR3nt: TGTGCCAGCAGCTTACTAGCGGGAGAGGGGTACGAGCAGTACTTC

d_gene: TRBD1
abundance: many
j_gene: TRBJ1-1
v_gene: TRBV5-6
CDR3aa: CASSGDSYLDTEAFF
CDR3nt: TGTGCCAGCAGCGGGGACAGCTACCTTGACACTGAAGCTTTCTTT

d_gene: -
abundance: many
j_gene: TRBJ1-1
v_gene: TRBV29-1
CDR3aa: CSVDEGGGTEAFF
CDR3nt: TGCAGCGTTGACGAAGGAGGAGGGACTGAAGCTTTCTTT

d_gene: -
abundance: few
j_gene: TRBJ2-7
v_gene: TRBV10-1
CDR3aa: CASSGMGNGERYF
CDR3nt: TGCGCCAGCAGTGGAATGGGGAATGGCGAGCGGTACTTC

d_gene: TRBD1
abundance: many
j_gene: TRBJ1-5
v_gene: TRBV2
CDR3aa: CASSDNRGYQPQHF
CDR3nt: TGTGCCAGCAGTGATAACAGGGGATATCAGCCCCAGCATTTT

d_gene: TRBD1
abundance: few
j_gene: TRBJ1-5
v_gene: TRBV2
CDR3aa: CASGTGEGGQPQHF
CDR3nt: TGTGCCAGCGGAACAGGGGAAGGCGGTCAGCCCCAGCATTTT

d_gene: -
abundance: few
j_gene: TRBJ1-6
v_gene: TRBV4-1
CDR3aa: CASAVGEDLYSPLHF
CDR3nt: TGCGCCAGCGCCGTGGGGGAGGACTTATATTCACCCCTCCACTTT

d_gene: -
abundance: -
j_gene: TRBJ2-7
v_gene: TRBV27
CDR3aa: CASGRGYEQYF
CDR3nt: TGTGCCAGCGGACGGGGCTACGAGCAGTACTTC

d_gene: TRBD1
abundance: many
j_gene: TRBJ2-3
v_gene: TRBV28
CDR3aa: CASSAGTGITDTQYF
CDR3nt: TGTGCCAGCAGTGCCGGGACAGGAATCACAGATACGCAGTATTTT

d_gene: -
abundance: many
j_gene: TRBJ1-2
v_gene: TRBV6-5
CDR3aa: CASSFSPGPGIYGYTF
CDR3nt: TGTGCCAGCAGTTTTTCACCCGGACCGGGAATTTATGGCTACACCTTC

d_gene: -
abundance: -
j_gene: TRBJ2-3
v_gene: TRBV6-5
CDR3aa: CASSNTPTLVFPTDTQYF
CDR3nt: TGTGCCAGCAGTAACACCCCGACACTAGTTTTCCCCACAGATACGCAGTATTTT

d_gene: -
abundance: many
j_gene: TRBJ2-3
v_gene: TRBV28
CDR3aa: CASSLWTGDTQYF
CDR3nt: TGTGCCAGCAGTTTATGGACCGGTGATACGCAGTATTTT

d_gene: TRBD2
abundance: many
j_gene: TRBJ2-1
v_gene: TRBV9
CDR3aa: CASSSSGAYNEQFF
CDR3nt: TGTGCCAGCAGCTCTAGCGGGGCCTACAATGAGCAGTTCTTC

d_gene: TRBD2
abundance: many
j_gene: TRBJ2-3
v_gene: TRBV5-4
CDR3aa: CASSLIAGTSTDTQYF
CDR3nt: TGTGCCAGCAGCTTAATAGCGGGGACTAGCACAGATACGCAGTATTTT

d_gene: TRBD2
abundance: many
j_gene: TRBJ2-3
v_gene: TRBV5-5
CDR3aa: CASSILAGEVLDTQYF
CDR3nt: TGTGCCAGCAGCATACTAGCGGGTGAGGTCTTAGATACGCAGTATTTT

d_gene: TRBD2
abundance: -
j_gene: TRBJ2-3
v_gene: TRBV14
CDR3aa: CASSHGTMYPSTDTQYF
CDR3nt: TGTGCCAGCAGCCACGGGACTATGTATCCTAGCACAGATACGCAGTATTTT

d_gene: -
abundance: -
j_gene: TRBJ1-4
v_gene: TRBV6-5
CDR3aa: CASSPGRGGELFF
CDR3nt: TGTGCCAGCAGTCCCGGTCGGGGGGGAGAACTGTTTTTT

d_gene: -
abundance: few
j_gene: TRBJ2-7
v_gene: TRBV7-9
CDR3aa: CASSLAWDFYEQYF
CDR3nt: TGTGCCAGCAGCTTAGCCTGGGATTTCTACGAGCAGTACTTC

d_gene: -
abundance: -
j_gene: TRBJ2-2
v_gene: TRBV30
CDR3aa: CAWSGPGSGELFF
CDR3nt: TGTGCCTGGAGCGGGCCGGGGTCCGGGGAGCTGTTTTTT

d_gene: -
abundance: few
j_gene: TRBJ2-7
v_gene: TRBV20-1
CDR3aa: CSARDFSDMPTPYVQYF
CDR3nt: TGCAGTGCTAGAGATTTTTCGGACATGCCAACCCCCTACGTGCAGTACTTC

d_gene: -
abundance: many
j_gene: TRBJ2-1
v_gene: TRBV29-1
CDR3aa: CSVDGGYNEQFF
CDR3nt: TGCAGCGTTGACGGGGGCTACAATGAGCAGTTCTTC

d_gene: -
abundance: many
j_gene: TRBJ2-7
v_gene: TRBV20-1
CDR3aa: CSARRESSYEQYF
CDR3nt: TGCAGTGCCCGACGCGAAAGCTCCTACGAGCAGTACTTC

d_gene: -
abundance: many
j_gene: TRBJ2-3
v_gene: TRBV5-1
CDR3aa: CASSLVEGAFADTQYF
CDR3nt: TGCGCCAGCAGCTTGGTGGAGGGGGCATTTGCAGATACGCAGTATTTT

d_gene: -
abundance: many
j_gene: TRBJ2-5
v_gene: TRBV12-3/TRBV12-4
CDR3aa: CASSGDGRAETQYF
CDR3nt: TGTGCCAGCAGTGGGGACGGCCGAGCGGAGACCCAGTACTTC

d_gene: TRBD1
abundance: many
j_gene: TRBJ1-2
v_gene: TRBV6-5
CDR3aa: CASTKTGQRGYTF
CDR3nt: TGTGCCAGCACCAAGACAGGGCAAAGGGGCTACACCTTC

d_gene: TRBD1
abundance: many
j_gene: TRBJ1-2
v_gene: TRBV4-3
CDR3aa: CASSQGRGMSGYTF
CDR3nt: TGCGCCAGCAGCCAGGGCAGGGGGATGTCTGGCTACACCTTC

d_gene: TRBD1
abundance: many
j_gene: TRBJ1-5
v_gene: TRBV19
CDR3aa: CASGDPTGINQPQHF
CDR3nt: TGTGCCAGTGGGGACCCGACAGGGATCAATCAGCCCCAGCATTTT

d_gene: TRBD2
abundance: many
j_gene: TRBJ2-7
v_gene: TRBV4-2
CDR3aa: CASSQVERGYEQYF
CDR3nt: TGTGCCAGCAGCCAAGTTGAGCGGGGCTACGAGCAGTACTTC